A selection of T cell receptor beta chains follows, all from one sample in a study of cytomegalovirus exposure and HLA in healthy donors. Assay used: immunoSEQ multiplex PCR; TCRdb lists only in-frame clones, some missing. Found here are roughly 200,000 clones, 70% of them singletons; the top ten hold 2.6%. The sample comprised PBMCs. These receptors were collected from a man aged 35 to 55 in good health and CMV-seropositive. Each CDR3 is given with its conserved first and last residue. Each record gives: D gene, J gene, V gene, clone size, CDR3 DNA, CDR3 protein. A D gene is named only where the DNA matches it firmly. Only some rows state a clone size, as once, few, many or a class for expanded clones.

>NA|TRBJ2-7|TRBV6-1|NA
TGTGCCAGCAGTGATCGACCTACTACCTACGAGCAGTACTTC
CASSDRPTTYEQYF
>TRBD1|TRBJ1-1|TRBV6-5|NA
TGTGCCAGCAGTTATAGCGGACAGGGCACTGAAGCTTTCTTT
CASSYSGQGTEAFF
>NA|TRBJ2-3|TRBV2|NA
TGTGCCAGCAGTGATAGAGCTAGGGGGATGGCAGATACGCAGTATTTT
CASSDRARGMADTQYF
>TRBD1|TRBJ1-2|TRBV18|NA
TGTGCCAGCTCACAGGGACAGGGGAACTATGGCTACACCTTC
CASSQGQGNYGYTF
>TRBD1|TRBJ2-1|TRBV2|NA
TGTGCCAGCGGAGAGGGGGCCACCTACAATGAGCAGTTCTTC
CASGEGATYNEQFF
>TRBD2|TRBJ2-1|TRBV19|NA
TGTGCCAGTACCCCGCTAGCGGGGGGGCTCTATGAGCAGTTCTTC
CASTPLAGGLYEQFF
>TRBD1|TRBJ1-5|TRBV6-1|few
TGTGCCAGCAGCGGGGACAGGGATCTTCGGCCCCAGCATTTT
CASSGDRDLRPQHF
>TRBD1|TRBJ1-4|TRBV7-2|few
TGTGCCAGCACTATACAGGGGTTGCCTAATGAAAAACTGTTTTTT
CASTIQGLPNEKLFF
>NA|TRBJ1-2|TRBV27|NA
TGTGCCAGCAGTCCCCTAGAGGGCGAGGGCTACACCTTC
CASSPLEGEGYTF
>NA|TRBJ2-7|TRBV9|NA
TGTGCCAGCAGCGGGGGGCCAGCCGGCGAGCAGTACTTC
CASSGGPAGEQYF
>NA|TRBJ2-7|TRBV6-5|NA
TGTGCCAGCAGTTACACACAGGGAAGTGATTACGAGCAGTACTTC
CASSYTQGSDYEQYF
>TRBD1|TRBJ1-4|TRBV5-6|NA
TGTGCCAGCAGCTGGGACAGGTCTAATGAAAAACTGTTTTTT
CASSWDRSNEKLFF
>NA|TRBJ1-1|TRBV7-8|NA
TGTGCCAGCAGCTTAGAGGCAGGAACCTTCGAGAACACTGAAGCTTTCTTT
CASSLEAGTFENTEAFF
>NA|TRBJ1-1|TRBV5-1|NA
TGCGCCAGCAGCTTACAGGGGAACACTGAAGCTTTCTTT
CASSLQGNTEAFF
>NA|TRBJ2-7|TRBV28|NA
TGTGCCAGCAGTTTTGAGGGGGAAACCTACGAGCAGTACTTC
CASSFEGETYEQYF
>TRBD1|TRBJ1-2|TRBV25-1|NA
TGTGCCAGCAGTGACGTAGACAGGGGGCTTAATGGCTACACCTTC
CASSDVDRGLNGYTF
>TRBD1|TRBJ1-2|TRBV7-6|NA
TGTGCCAGCAGCTTCTCGGACAGGGTTGATTTCGATGGCTACACCTTC
CASSFSDRVDFDGYTF
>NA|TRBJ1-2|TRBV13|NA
TGTGCCAGCAGCCGGGGGGAGGAAATGCATGGCTACACCTTC
CASSRGEEMHGYTF
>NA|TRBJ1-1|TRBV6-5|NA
TGTGCCAGCAGTTACCAACTAGCCAACACTGAAGCTTTCTTT
CASSYQLANTEAFF
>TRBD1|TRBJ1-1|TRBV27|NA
TGTGCCAGCATAGGGGACAGGGGATTGACTGAAGCTTTCTTT
CASIGDRGLTEAFF
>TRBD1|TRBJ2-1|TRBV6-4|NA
TGTGCCAGCAGTGTAGGGTCAGGGGGTAACAATGAGCAGTTCTTC
CASSVGSGGNNEQFF
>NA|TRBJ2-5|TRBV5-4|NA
TGTGCCAGCAGCTTGGAAGCGGCCCAGGAGACCCAGTACTTC
CASSLEAAQETQYF
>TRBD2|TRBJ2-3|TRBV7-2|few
TGTGCCAGCAGCTCGGGGGAAAGCGGGGGATCAGATACGCAGTATTTT
CASSSGESGGSDTQYF
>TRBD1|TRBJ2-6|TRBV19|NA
TGTGCCAGTAGCTCGACAGGGTGGGGGATCTCTGGGGCCAACGTCCTGACTTTC
CASSSTGWGISGANVLTF
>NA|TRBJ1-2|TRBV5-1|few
TGCGCCAGCAGCTTGGGCGACAGAACTAACTATGGCTACACCTTC
CASSLGDRTNYGYTF
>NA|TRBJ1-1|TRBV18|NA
TGTGCCAGCTCACCAGTATTAGGGGGGGAAACTGAAGCTTTCTTT
CASSPVLGGETEAFF
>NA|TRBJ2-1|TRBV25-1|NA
TGTGCCAGCAGTGAAGCGGGCAGACATTTTAACAATGAGCAGTTCTTC
CASSEAGRHFNNEQFF
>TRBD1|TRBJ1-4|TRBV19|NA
TGTGCCAGTAGCGCCGGACAGGGGGCACGGACTAATGAAAAACTGTTTTTT
CASSAGQGARTNEKLFF
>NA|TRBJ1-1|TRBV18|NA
TGTGCCAGCTCACCCCGGAACACTGAAGCTTTCTTT
CASSPRNTEAFF